The 15 T cell receptor beta chains in this list originate from one sample, sequenced in a study of identical twins. One entry per CDR3 protein results from TCRdb running MiXCR on the 5' RACE reads. The table has roughly 690,000 distinct CDR3 sequences, 21% seen once. The same sample was also studied in work on T cells expressing NK-cell markers.

Sample: PBMCs. The receptors stem from a woman under 30 in good health.

This clonotype occurred a few times. The V gene is TRBV12-3 or TRBV12-4, the J gene TRBJ1-5; D possibly corresponds to TRBD1 (5 bases). V lost 4 bases, J lost 9 bases, and 16 bases lay in between. The CDR3 spans 14 residues. The CDR3 sequence: CASSSRDGARPQHF. CDR3 nucleotides: TGTGCCAGCAGTTCTCGGGACGGAGCAAGGCCCCAGCATTTT.

The J gene is TRBJ2-5, the V gene TRBV25-1, with D possibly being TRBD2 (6 bases). Trimming removed 4 bases at V and 4 bases at J, with 10 bases between. From germline, CDR1 is MGHDK and CDR2 SYGVNS. The length of the CDR3 is 13 residues. The CDR3 nucleotides are TGTGCCAGCAGTGGTGCGGGGCTAGAGACCCAGTACTTC. It yields the protein CASSGAGLETQYF.

This clonotype was counted at least ten times. This chain joins TRBV6-5 and TRBJ2-7; TRBD1 might be the D (6 bases). Trimming pared 0 bases from V and 6 bases from J, leaving 15 bases between. Germline CDR1 reads MNHEY; CDR2 reads SVGAGI. The CDR3 is 15 amino acids. The CDR3 DNA follows: TGTGCCAGCAGTTACTCCTTGGGGGCCCGGCGCGAGCAGTACTTC. Protein sequence: CASSYSLGARREQYF.

This clonotype has more than one count but fewer than ten. The rearrangement uses TRBV20-1 and TRBJ2-3, with 8 bases that match TRBD1. CDR1 is DFQATT and CDR2 is SNEGSKA in the germline V gene (reference sequence). The CDR3 totals 16 residues. The junction had 8 bases not matched to a gene; V was cut back by 0 bases and J by 3 bases. As DNA, the CDR3 is TGCAGTGCTAGAGAGGGAACAGGGGGTCCGACAGATACGCAGTATTTT. This gives the protein CSAREGTGGPTDTQYF.

This clonotype was found many times. The V call is TRBV10-3, the J call TRBJ1-2, with D perhaps matching TRBD1 (6 bases). This CDR3 has 13 amino acids. Trimming pared 2 bases from V and 3 bases from J, leaving 7 bases between. Germline CDR1 ENHRY, CDR2 SYGVKD. The CDR3 region has the DNA TGTGCCATCAGTGAGCAGGGGCACTATGGCTACACCTTC. Protein: CAISEQGHYGYTF.

V usage is TRBV29-1 and J usage is TRBJ1-1; D call uncertain. The CDR3 has 13 residues. Germline CDR1 and CDR2: SQVTM and ANQGSEA. The ends were cut back, 4 bases at V and 5 bases at J, with 14 bases in the middle. CDR3 region: CSVAWTAGTEAFF. DNA for the CDR3: TGCAGCGTTGCTTGGACGGCCGGAACTGAAGCTTTCTTT.

This clonotype has more than one count but fewer than ten. The chain joins TRBV3-1 to TRBJ2-1; 9 nucleotides agree with TRBD2. The ends lost 2 bases at V and 6 bases at J; junction bases unmatched: 8. The CDR3 spans 16 residues. Germline V gene lookup returns CDR1 LGHDT and CDR2 YNNKEL (reference sequence). The CDR3 region has the DNA TGTGCCAGCAGCCAAAAGGGCGGGGGGGCTGGCAATGAGCAGTTCTTC. Translated, it gives CASSQKGGGAGNEQFF.

The chain uses TRBV29-1 and TRBJ1-1; 7 bases are shared with TRBD1. CDR3 size: 15 residues. Unmatched junction bases numbered 9, after V lost 0 bases and J lost 5 bases. Germline V gives CDR1 SQVTM, CDR2 ANQGSEA. This CDR3 is CSVEDQEGARTEAFF. In nucleotides, the CDR3 is TGCAGCGTTGAAGATCAGGAGGGGGCGCGGACTGAAGCTTTCTTT.

This rearrangement joins TRBV5-1 to TRBJ2-1; TRBD1 matches at 8 bases. This CDR3 spans 16 amino acids. Germline loops: CDR1 SGHRS, CDR2 YFSETQ. V gave up 0 bases and J gave up 1 base; unmatched junction bases: 3. The CDR3 here is CASSLAGGWSYNEQFF. The CDR3 DNA is TGCGCCAGCAGCTTGGCAGGGGGCTGGTCCTACAATGAGCAGTTCTTC.

The rearrangement links TRBV4-3 to TRBJ2-1; D is unclear. V was clipped by 2 bases and J by 3 bases, with 14 bases between them. In germline, CDR1 is LGHNA, CDR2 YSLEER. This CDR3 has 16 amino acids. The CDR3 region is CASSQRISANYNEQFF. The CDR3 coding sequence is TGCGCCAGCAGCCAACGGATCTCCGCTAACTACAATGAGCAGTTCTTC.

This clonotype was picked up a small number of times. The chain employs TRBV9 and TRBJ2-1; TRBD2 aligns across 8 bases. The V and J ends lost 0 bases and 9 bases, in that order; junction bases with no gene match: 8. Germline loops: CDR1 SGDLS, CDR2 YYNGEE. The CDR3 runs to 15 residues. This CDR3 reads CASSVVPSGLGEQFF. In DNA form, the CDR3 reads TGTGCCAGCAGCGTAGTCCCTAGCGGGCTGGGTGAGCAGTTCTTC.

This clonotype was observed a few times. V and J are TRBV7-2 and TRBJ2-3; D may be TRBD2 (6 bases). The CDR3 is made up of 14 amino acids. Per the germline V gene, CDR1 is SGHTA and CDR2 is FQGNSA. The V and J ends lost 5 bases and 10 bases respectively, with 19 bases between them. In DNA form, the CDR3 reads TGTGCCAGCAGCCAAGGGCTAGCTTCGGGAGCGCAGTATTTT. Translating gives CASSQGLASGAQYF.

The chain combines TRBV28 with TRBJ2-6, with D hard to call. This CDR3 has 15 amino acids. V was trimmed by 3 bases and J by 3 bases, leaving 9 bases between them. Germline CDR1 and CDR2: MDHEN and SYDVKM. The CDR3 spells CASSFLSLGANVLTF. CDR3 nucleotides: TGTGCCAGCAGTTTTCTCTCCCTTGGGGCCAACGTCCTGACTTTC.

This chain uses TRBV5-4 with TRBJ2-4; tentatively, D is TRBD1 (6 bases). The CDR3 is made up of 13 amino acids. Trimming shortened V by 6 bases and J by 4 bases, and 11 bases separated the two germline ends. Germline values: CDR1 SGHNT, CDR2 YYREEE (reference sequence). The CDR3 is CASTGDGKNIQYF. CDR3 sequence (DNA): TGTGCCAGCACAGGGGACGGTAAAAACATTCAGTACTTC.

This clonotype was counted many times. This rearrangement joins TRBV29-1 to TRBJ2-1, with D hard to call. V was shortened by 4 bases and J by 10 bases, with 8 bases between the two germline ends. Germline CDR1 and CDR2: SQVTM and ANQGSEA. This CDR3 comprises 10 residues. DNA for the CDR3: TGCAGCGTTGTAGGTCGGGAGCAGTTCTTC. The encoded protein is CSVVGREQFF.